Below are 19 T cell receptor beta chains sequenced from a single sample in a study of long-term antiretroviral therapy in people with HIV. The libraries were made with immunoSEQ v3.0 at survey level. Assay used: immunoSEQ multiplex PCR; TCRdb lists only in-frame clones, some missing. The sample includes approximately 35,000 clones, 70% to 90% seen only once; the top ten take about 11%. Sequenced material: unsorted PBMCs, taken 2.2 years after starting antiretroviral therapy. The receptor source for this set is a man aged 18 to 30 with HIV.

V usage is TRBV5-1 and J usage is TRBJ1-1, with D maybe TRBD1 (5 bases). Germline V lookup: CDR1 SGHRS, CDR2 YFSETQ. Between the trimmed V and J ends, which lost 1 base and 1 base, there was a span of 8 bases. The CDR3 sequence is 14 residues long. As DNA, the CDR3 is TGCGCCAGCAGCTTGATGACAGAGAACACTGAAGCTTTCTTT. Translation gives CASSLMTENTEAFF. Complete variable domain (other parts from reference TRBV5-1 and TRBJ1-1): KAGVTQTPRYLIKTRGQQVTLSCSPISGHRSVSWYQQTPGQGLQFLFEYFSETQRNKGNFPGRFSGRQFSNSRSEMNVSTLELGDSALYLCASSLMTENTEAFFGQGTRLTVV.

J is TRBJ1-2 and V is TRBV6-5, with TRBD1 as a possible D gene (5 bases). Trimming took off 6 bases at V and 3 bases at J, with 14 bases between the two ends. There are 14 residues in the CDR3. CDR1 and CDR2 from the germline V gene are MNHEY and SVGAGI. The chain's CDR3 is CASSPRGSHYGYTF. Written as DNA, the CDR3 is TGTGCCAGCAGCCCCCGGGGGTCCCACTATGGCTACACCTTC.

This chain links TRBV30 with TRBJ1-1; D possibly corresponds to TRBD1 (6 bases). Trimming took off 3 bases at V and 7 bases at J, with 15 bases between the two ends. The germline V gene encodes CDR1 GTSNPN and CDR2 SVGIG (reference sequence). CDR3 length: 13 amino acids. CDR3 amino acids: CAWRRDRTNEAFF. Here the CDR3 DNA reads TGTGCCTGGAGAAGAGACAGGACCAATGAAGCTTTCTTT.

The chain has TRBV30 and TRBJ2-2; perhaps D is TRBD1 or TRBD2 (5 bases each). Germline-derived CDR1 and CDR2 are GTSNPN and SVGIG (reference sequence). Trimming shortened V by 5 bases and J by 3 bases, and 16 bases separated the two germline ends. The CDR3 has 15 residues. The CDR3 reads CAWAYRDRDTGELFF. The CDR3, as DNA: TGTGCCTGGGCCTATAGGGACCGAGACACCGGGGAGCTGTTTTTT.

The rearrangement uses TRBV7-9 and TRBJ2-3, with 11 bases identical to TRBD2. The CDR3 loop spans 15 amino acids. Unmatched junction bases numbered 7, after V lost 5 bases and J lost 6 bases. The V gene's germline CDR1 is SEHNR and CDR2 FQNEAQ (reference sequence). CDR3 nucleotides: TGTGCCAGCAGCCTCATAGCGGGGGGGCGGGATACGCAGTATTTT. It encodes CASSLIAGGRDTQYF.

This CDR3 is CASSLRRRPHEQYF. CDR3 DNA sequence: TGTGCCAGCAGCTTGAGGCGCCGTCCCCACGAGCAGTACTTC. J is TRBJ2-7 and V is TRBV5-6; no reliable D call. In germline, CDR1 is SGHDT, CDR2 YYEEEE. Trimming stripped 1 base from V and 5 bases from J, with 13 bases between. The CDR3 contains 14 residues. Looking up the rest from reference TRBV5-6 and TRBJ2-7 gives the full variable domain: DAGVTQSPTHLIKTRGQQVTLRCSPKSGHDTVSWYQQALGQGPQFIFQYYEEEERQRGNFPDRFSGHQFPNYSSELNVNALLLGDSALYLCASSLRRRPHEQYFGPGTRLTVT.

The CDR3 protein is CASSVGWNTEAFF. Here the CDR3 DNA reads TGTGCCAGCAGCGTAGGGTGGAACACTGAAGCTTTCTTT. V gene TRBV9 combines with J gene TRBJ1-1; D unclear. The CDR3 extends over 13 amino acids. V was cut by 0 bases and J by 1 base, with 4 bases left in between. Germline CDR1 and CDR2: SGDLS and YYNGEE.

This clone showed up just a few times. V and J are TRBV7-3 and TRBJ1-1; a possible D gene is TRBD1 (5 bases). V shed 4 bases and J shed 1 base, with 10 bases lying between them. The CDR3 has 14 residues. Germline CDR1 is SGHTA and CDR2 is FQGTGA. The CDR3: CASSSMTANTEAFF. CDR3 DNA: TGTGCCAGCAGCTCAATGACAGCGAACACTGAAGCTTTCTTT.

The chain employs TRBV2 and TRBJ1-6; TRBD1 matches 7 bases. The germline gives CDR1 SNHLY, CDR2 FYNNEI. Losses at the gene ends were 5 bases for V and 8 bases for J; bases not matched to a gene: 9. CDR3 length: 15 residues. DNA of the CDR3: TGTGCCAGCAGTATAACGGGACAGTATGATTCACCCCTCCACTTT. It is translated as CASSITGQYDSPLHF.

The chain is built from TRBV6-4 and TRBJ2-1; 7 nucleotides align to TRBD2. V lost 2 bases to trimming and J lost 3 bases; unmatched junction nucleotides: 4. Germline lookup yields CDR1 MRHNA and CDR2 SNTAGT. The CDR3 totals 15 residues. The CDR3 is CASSDAASGYNEQFF. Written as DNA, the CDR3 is TGTGCCAGCAGTGACGCGGCTAGCGGCTACAATGAGCAGTTCTTC.

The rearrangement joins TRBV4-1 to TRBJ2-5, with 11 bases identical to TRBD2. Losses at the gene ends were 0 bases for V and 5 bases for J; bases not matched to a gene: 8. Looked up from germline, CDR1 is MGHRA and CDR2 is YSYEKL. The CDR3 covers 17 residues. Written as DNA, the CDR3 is TGCGCCAGCAGCCAAGATTTAGCGGGGGGGACTCGGGAGACCCAGTACTTC. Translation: CASSQDLAGGTRETQYF.

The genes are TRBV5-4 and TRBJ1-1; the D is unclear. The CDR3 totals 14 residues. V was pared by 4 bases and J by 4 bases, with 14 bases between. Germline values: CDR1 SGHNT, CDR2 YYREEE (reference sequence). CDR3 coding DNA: TGTGCCAGCAGCGTCAGAAGTCCTGGCACTGAAGCTTTCTTT. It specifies CASSVRSPGTEAFF.

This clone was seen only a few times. As DNA, the CDR3 is TGTGCCAGCAGACGCGGACAGGGCGGGAATTCACCCCTCCACTTT. Its protein is CASRRGQGGNSPLHF. This sequence joins TRBV7-9 and TRBJ1-6; 8 bases fit TRBD1. Germline CDR1 SEHNR, CDR2 FQNEAQ (reference sequence). Trimming took 6 bases from V and 7 from J; bases not matched to a gene: 8. The CDR3 covers 15 residues.

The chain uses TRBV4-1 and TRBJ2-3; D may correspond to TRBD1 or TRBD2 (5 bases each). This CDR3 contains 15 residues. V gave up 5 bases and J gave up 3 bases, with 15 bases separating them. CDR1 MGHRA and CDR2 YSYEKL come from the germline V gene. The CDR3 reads CASSSSGTPTDTQYF. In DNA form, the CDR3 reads TGCGCCAGCAGCTCATCCGGGACCCCAACAGATACGCAGTATTTT.

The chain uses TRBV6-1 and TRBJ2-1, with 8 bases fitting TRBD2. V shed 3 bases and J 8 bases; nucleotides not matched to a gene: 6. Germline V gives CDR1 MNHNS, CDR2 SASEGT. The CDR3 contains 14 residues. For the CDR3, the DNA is TGTGCCAGCAGTGAGCCGGGAGGGAACCATGAGCAGTTCTTC. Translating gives CASSEPGGNHEQFF.

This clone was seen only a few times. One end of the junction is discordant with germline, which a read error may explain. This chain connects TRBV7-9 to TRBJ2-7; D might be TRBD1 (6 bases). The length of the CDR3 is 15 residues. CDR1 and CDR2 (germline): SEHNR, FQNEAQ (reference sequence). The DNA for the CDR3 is TGTGCCAGCAGCTTAGGGGGGCTAGATTCCTACGTGCAGTACTTC. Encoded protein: CASSLGGLDSYVQYF.

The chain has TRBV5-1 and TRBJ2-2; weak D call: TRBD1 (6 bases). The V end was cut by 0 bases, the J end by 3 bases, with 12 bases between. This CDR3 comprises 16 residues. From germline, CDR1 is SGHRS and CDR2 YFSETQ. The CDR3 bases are TGCGCCAGCAGCTTGGATGGGGGCCGGTACACCGGGGAGCTGTTTTTT. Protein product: CASSLDGGRYTGELFF. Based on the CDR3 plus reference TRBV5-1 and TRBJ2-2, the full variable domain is KAGVTQTPRYLIKTRGQQVTLSCSPISGHRSVSWYQQTPGQGLQFLFEYFSETQRNKGNFPGRFSGRQFSNSRSEMNVSTLELGDSALYLCASSLDGGRYTGELFFGEGSRLTVL.

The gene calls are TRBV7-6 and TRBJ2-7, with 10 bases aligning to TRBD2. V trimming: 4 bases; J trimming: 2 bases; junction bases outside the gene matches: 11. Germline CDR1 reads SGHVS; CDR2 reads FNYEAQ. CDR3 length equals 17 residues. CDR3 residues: CASSSPPTSGLAYEQYF. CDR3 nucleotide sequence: TGTGCCAGCAGCTCCCCTCCGACTAGCGGGTTAGCCTACGAGCAGTACTTC.

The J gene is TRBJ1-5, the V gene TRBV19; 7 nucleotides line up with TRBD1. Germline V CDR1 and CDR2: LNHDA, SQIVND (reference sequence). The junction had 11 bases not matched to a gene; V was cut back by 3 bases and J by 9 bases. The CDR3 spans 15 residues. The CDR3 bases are TGTGCCAGTAGTATCGAGGGGGCCCCCGTTGGGCCCCAGCATTTT. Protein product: CASSIEGAPVGPQHF.